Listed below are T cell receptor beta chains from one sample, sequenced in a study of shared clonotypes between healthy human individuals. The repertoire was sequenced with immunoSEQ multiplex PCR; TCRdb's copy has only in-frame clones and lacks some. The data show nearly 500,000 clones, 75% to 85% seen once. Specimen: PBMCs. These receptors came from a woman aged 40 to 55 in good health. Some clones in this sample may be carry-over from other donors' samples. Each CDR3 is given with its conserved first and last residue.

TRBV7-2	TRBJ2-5	CASSLNAVGETQYF
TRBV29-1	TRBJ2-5	CSVNPGQGQETQYF
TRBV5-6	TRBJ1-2	CASSQTGGYGYTF
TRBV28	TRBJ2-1	CASSLPGAPEAYNEQFF
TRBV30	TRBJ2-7	CAWSFRGGYEQYF
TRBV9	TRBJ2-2	CASSQSGAGTGELFF
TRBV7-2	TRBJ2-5	CASSPDLGSGWQYF
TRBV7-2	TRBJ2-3	CASSLVAGPTDTQYF
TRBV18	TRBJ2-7	CASSQETGQDEQYF
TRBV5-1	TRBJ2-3	CASSLARSGTDTQYF
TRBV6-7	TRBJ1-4	CASSFAGQGTTNEKLFF
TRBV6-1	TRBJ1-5	CASSEQGSQPQHF
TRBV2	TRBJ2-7	CASSEHGPAASSYEQYF
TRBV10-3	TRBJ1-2	CAISESSRPSYGYTF
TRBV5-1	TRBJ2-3	CASSLGPGDTQYF
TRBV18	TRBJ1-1	CASSPRGQGDTEAFF
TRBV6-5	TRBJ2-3	CASRNSGLGTDTQYF
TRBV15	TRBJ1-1	CATKPPGGPNTEAFF
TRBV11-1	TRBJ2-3	CASSLEGGRGTDTQYF
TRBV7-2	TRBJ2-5	CASSYRDRGRETQYF
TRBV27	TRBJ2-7	CASSLWTSGSYEQYF
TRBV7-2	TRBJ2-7	CASSWYPESYEQYF
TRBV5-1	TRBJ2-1	CASSLRTGGNNEQFF
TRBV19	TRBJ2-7	CASSIRGRPSGSYEQYF
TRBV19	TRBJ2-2	CASSMEIANTGELFF
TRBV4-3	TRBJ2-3	CASSQGDGRGTDTQYF
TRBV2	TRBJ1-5	CASRSWGNQPQHF
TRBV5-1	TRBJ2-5	CASSPSFQETQYF
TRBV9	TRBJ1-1	CASSVDSGEAFF
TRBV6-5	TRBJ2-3	CASSYGGRTDTQYF
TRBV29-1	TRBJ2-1	CSVAALYSSYNEQFF
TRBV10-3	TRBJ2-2	CAIAAPGVTGELFF
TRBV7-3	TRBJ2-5	CASSLVGLVGQETQYF
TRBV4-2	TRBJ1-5	CASSQTGGAGARNQPQHF
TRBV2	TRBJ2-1	CASTQLGSSYNEQFF
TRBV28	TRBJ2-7	CASSVREPYEQYF
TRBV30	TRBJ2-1	CAWRPTSVEQFF
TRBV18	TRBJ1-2	CASSPPSGTVYGYTF
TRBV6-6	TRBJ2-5	CASTVYPQETQYF
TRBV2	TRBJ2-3	CASRLDRGADTQYF
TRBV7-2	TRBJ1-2	CASSFDRANYGYTF
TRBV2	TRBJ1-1	CASTPRVGRSEAFF
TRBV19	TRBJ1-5	CASSILQDGQPQHF
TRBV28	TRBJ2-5	CASSLPLAGVGETQYF
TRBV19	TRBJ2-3	CASTRKGSDTQYF
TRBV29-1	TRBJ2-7	CSVLKLRQTTYEQYF
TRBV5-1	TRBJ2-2	CASSPEPSGSGTGELFF
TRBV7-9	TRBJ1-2	CASSLQGSAYGYTF
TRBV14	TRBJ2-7	CASSPGAVLGEQYF
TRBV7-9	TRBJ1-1	CASSLPDTEAFF
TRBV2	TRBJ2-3	CASSEGGGASTDTQYF
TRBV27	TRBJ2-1	CASSWGTGVYNEQFF
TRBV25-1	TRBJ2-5	CASSPLDRVGTQYF